This T cell receptor beta chain was sequenced for a study of beta chain features in type 1 diabetes. Study information: The number of sorted cells examined across all samples was fewer than 110,000,000. Study results and caveats: Shorter templates might be favored by PCR, equally in patients and controls.

As to this clone: Its antigen is undetermined.

A CD45RO/CCR7/CD25/CD127/CD95/CD27 panel sorted naive, central memory, regulatory and stem cell-like memory CD4+ cells. This CDR3 spans 14 amino acids. V gave up 6 bases and J gave up 5 bases; unmatched junction bases: 9. Germline V gene sequence: CDR1 KGHSH, CDR2 LQKENI. The study reverse transcribed the entire isolated RNA, so it sequenced expressed TCRB transcripts. Clones were read by immunoSEQ multiplex PCR, and TCRdb kept only the in-frame ones, dropping some. The table lists 150,000 to 200,000 clones, roughly 9.1% of them singletons. Sequencing used central memory CD4+ T cells from blood. The V call is TRBV18, the J call TRBJ1-1; the match to TRBD1 covers 7 bases. The TCR sequence derives from a woman in her late teens or twenties in good health. The CDR3 sequence: CASSGDRANTEAFF. CDR3 nucleotides: TGTGCCAGCTCGGGCGACAGGGCCAATACTGAAGCTTTCTTT.